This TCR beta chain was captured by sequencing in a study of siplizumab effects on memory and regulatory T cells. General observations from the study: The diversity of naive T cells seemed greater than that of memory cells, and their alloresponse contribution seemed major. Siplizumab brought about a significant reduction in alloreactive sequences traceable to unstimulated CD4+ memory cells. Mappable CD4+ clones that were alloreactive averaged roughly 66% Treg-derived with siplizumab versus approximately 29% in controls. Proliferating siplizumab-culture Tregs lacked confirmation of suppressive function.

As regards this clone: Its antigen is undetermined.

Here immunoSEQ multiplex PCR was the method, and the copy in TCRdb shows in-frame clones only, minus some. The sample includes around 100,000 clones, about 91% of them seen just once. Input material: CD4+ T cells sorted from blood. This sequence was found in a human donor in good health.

CDR3: CASGWENYGYTF. CDR3 DNA sequence: TGTGCTAGTGGGTGGGAAAACTATGGCTACACCTTC. This chain links TRBV12-5 with TRBJ1-2; D is unresolved. Germline loops: CDR1 LGHNT, CDR2 FRNRAP. Trimming pared 6 bases from V and 2 bases from J, leaving 7 bases between. The CDR3 is 12 amino acids. Variable domain in full (rest from reference TRBV12-5 and TRBJ1-2): DARVTQTPRHKVTEMGQEVTMRCQPILGHNTVFWYRQTMMQGLELLAYFRNRAPLDDSGMPKDRFSAEMPDATLATLKIQPSEPRDSAVYFCASGWENYGYTFGSGTRLTVV.